Listed here are 2 T cell receptor beta chains from one sample, sequenced in a study of T-cell reconstitution after alpha-beta-depleted transplantation in children. The TCRbeta library incorporated unique molecular identifiers. TCRdb recomputed calls from the PCR reads with MiXCR, one row per CDR3 protein. The profile shows some 530,000 distinct CDR3 sequences, about an eighth of them singletons. Sequenced here: PBMCs from the stem cell graft donor, sampled from the stem cell graft. The receptor source for this set is a human donor who donated a stem cell graft to a child with combined immunodeficiency.

This rearrangement joins TRBV11-2 to TRBJ2-3; maybe TRBD1 (6 bases). CDR1 and CDR2 from the germline V gene are SGHAT and FQNNGV. Trimming stripped 3 bases from V and 1 base from J, with 11 bases between. This CDR3 has 15 amino acids. This chain's CDR3 is CASSFRGQRTDTQYF. As DNA, the CDR3 is TGTGCCAGCAGCTTCCGGGGACAACGCACAGATACGCAGTATTTT.

Only a few counts were recorded for this clonotype. The chain carries TRBV9 and TRBJ2-3; 11 positions match TRBD2. V lost 0 bases, J lost 2 bases, and 5 bases stayed unmatched. The CDR3 extends over 17 amino acids. CDR1 SGDLS and CDR2 YYNGEE come from the germline V gene. CDR3 protein: CASSVGASGRNTDTQYF. CDR3 nucleotides: TGTGCCAGCAGCGTAGGGGCTAGCGGGAGGAACACAGATACGCAGTATTTT.